The 28 T cell receptor beta chains below were found in one sample sequenced in a study of blood T cell repertoires in COVID-19. Assay used: immunoSEQ multiplex PCR; TCRdb lists only in-frame clones, some missing. The sample shows over 100,000 clones, 86% of them seen only once. The material sequenced was peripheral blood. Source of these receptors: a man between 40 and 49 years old with acute or convalescent COVID-19.

This chain uses TRBV11-3 with TRBJ2-3; the match to TRBD1 covers 7 bases. In germline, CDR1 is SGHNT, CDR2 YENEEA. The CDR3 is 15 residues long. V gave up 5 bases and J gave up 2 bases; unmatched junction bases: 7. The DNA of the CDR3 is TGTGCCAGCAGCCAAAGACAGGGACCCACAGATACGCAGTATTTT. Translated, it gives CASSQRQGPTDTQYF. Full variable domain (missing parts from reference TRBV11-3 and TRBJ2-3): EAGVVQSPRYKIIEKKQPVAFWCNPISGHNTLYWYLQNLGQGPELLIRYENEEAVDDSQLPKDRFSAERLKGVDSTLKIQPAELGDSAVYLCASSQRQGPTDTQYFGPGTRLTVL.

CDR3 bases: TGTGCCAGCAGTCCCGGGACAGTTTACTACGAGCAGTACTTC. Translation gives CASSPGTVYYEQYF. The V and J genes are TRBV2 and TRBJ2-7; 7 nucleotides agree with TRBD1. From germline, CDR1 is SNHLY and CDR2 FYNNEI. The CDR3 is 14 residues long. The V gene end was trimmed by 5 bases and the J gene end by 3 bases; junction bases not matched to a gene: 7.

The chain employs TRBV19 and TRBJ2-7; TRBD2 might be the D (6 bases). Per germline, CDR1 LNHDA and CDR2 SQIVND (reference sequence). CDR3 length: 13 residues. The ends were cut back, 1 base at V and 6 bases at J, with 10 bases in the middle. In DNA, the CDR3 is TGTGCCAGTAGTATAGCTAGCGTGGGCGAGCAGTACTTC. This sequence encodes CASSIASVGEQYF.

This chain uses TRBV12-3 or TRBV12-4 with TRBJ1-2, with D maybe TRBD1 (6 bases). The CDR3 is 13 residues long. Trimming left V 5 bases short and J 4 bases short, with 11 bases between. The CDR3 loop reads CASSRTASYGYTF. DNA for the CDR3: TGTGCCAGCAGTCGGACAGCCAGCTATGGCTACACCTTC.

J is TRBJ1-5 and V is TRBV6-6, with D possibly TRBD1 on 6 matching bases. The CDR3 is made up of 15 amino acids. CDR1 and CDR2 (germline): MNHNY, SVGAGI (reference sequence). V dropped 7 bases and J dropped 3 bases, with 16 bases sitting between them. CDR3 in amino acids: CASTLRGTPNQPQHF. CDR3 nucleotide sequence: TGTGCCAGCACCCTAAGGGGGACACCCAATCAGCCCCAGCATTTT.

This clone was counted a single time. The genes are TRBV6-5 and TRBJ1-3, with 7 positions matching TRBD1. J was trimmed by 2 bases and V by 6 bases; bases with no gene match: 7. The CDR3 is 15 residues long. The V gene's germline CDR1 is MNHEY and CDR2 SVGAGI. This chain's CDR3 is CASRKRGPTGNTIYF. CDR3 coding DNA: TGTGCCAGCAGAAAAAGGGGGCCGACTGGAAACACCATATATTTT.

This chain connects TRBV9 to TRBJ1-2, with a possible D match to TRBD1 (5 bases). CDR1 is SGDLS and CDR2 is YYNGEE in the germline V gene. This CDR3 is 14 amino acids long. The V and J ends lost 0 bases and 7 bases respectively, with 13 bases between them. Written as DNA, the CDR3 is TGTGCCAGCAGCGTAGCCCCAGGGATTTCTGGCTACACCTTC. Protein sequence: CASSVAPGISGYTF.

This sequence joins TRBV19 and TRBJ2-7; D perhaps matches TRBD1 (6 bases). Per the germline V gene, CDR1 is LNHDA and CDR2 is SQIVND (reference sequence). V lost 4 bases and J lost 2, with 12 bases in between. This CDR3 is built from 14 residues. The CDR3 coding sequence is TGTGCCAGTAGTACCGGGACATTTACCTACGAGCAGTACTTC. Translated: CASSTGTFTYEQYF.

This sequence joins TRBV5-1 and TRBJ1-4; the match to TRBD1 covers 8 bases. V was pared by 4 bases and J by 2 bases, with 7 bases of the junction left unmatched. In germline, CDR1 is SGHRS, CDR2 YFSETQ. This CDR3 is 16 amino acids long. The CDR3 bases are TGCGCCAGCAGCCCAGGACAGGGATTCACTAATGAAAAACTGTTTTTT. It yields the protein CASSPGQGFTNEKLFF.

This chain joins TRBV5-1 and TRBJ1-2, with D uncertain. With 5 bases removed from V and 3 bases from J, the gap between germline ends came to 14 bases. CDR3 size: 14 residues. The germline V gene encodes CDR1 SGHRS and CDR2 YFSETQ. CDR3 loop: CASSLAWGDYGYTF. The CDR3, as DNA: TGCGCCAGCAGTCTGGCCTGGGGAGACTATGGCTACACCTTC. Looking up the rest from reference TRBV5-1 and TRBJ1-2 gives the full variable domain: KAGVTQTPRYLIKTRGQQVTLSCSPISGHRSVSWYQQTPGQGLQFLFEYFSETQRNKGNFPGRFSGRQFSNSRSEMNVSTLELGDSALYLCASSLAWGDYGYTFGSGTRLTVV.

This chain links TRBV18 with TRBJ1-3; weak D call: TRBD1 (5 bases). Germline-derived CDR1 and CDR2 are KGHSH and LQKENI. Trimming cost V 0 bases and J 6 bases, with 9 bases left between them. This CDR3 is built from 14 residues. The CDR3: CASSPPGTLNTIYF. The CDR3 DNA is TGTGCCAGCTCACCACCGGGGACTCTAAACACCATATATTTT.

The chain joins TRBV10-1 to TRBJ2-7; D is perhaps TRBD1 (5 bases). There are 12 residues in the CDR3. Germline V gene data show CDR1 as WNHNN and CDR2 as SYGVQD (reference sequence). Trimming removed 8 bases from V and 1 base from J, with 9 bases in between. The CDR3 is CASRRDSYEQYF. CDR3 coding DNA: TGCGCCAGCCGCAGGGATTCCTACGAGCAGTACTTC.

V gene TRBV29-1 combines with J gene TRBJ1-1; 7 bases are shared with TRBD1. Germline CDR1 is SQVTM and CDR2 is ANQGSEA. V lost 7 bases to trimming and J lost 7 bases; unmatched junction nucleotides: 3. CDR3 length: 10 amino acids. As DNA, the CDR3 is TGCAGCGGGGGACAGCTTGAAGCTTTCTTT. It translates to CSGGQLEAFF.

The chain recombines TRBV6-6 with TRBJ2-5, with 8 bases that match TRBD1. The junction had 6 bases not matched to a gene; V was cut back by 8 bases and J by 1 base. The CDR3 contains 14 residues. Per germline, CDR1 MNHNY and CDR2 SVGAGI (reference sequence). CDR3 region: CASGPTGAQETQYF. The CDR3 DNA sequence: TGTGCCAGCGGTCCGACAGGGGCCCAAGAGACCCAGTACTTC.

In DNA, the CDR3 is TGTGCCAGCGTAGACCGGGACAGATACGAGCAGTACTTC. Amino acids: CASVDRDRYEQYF. The V and J genes are TRBV6-5 and TRBJ2-7; 7 bases map to TRBD1. J gave up 4 bases and V 8 bases, and 8 bases lay outside the gene matches. The CDR3 contains 13 residues. Germline V CDR1 and CDR2: MNHEY, SVGAGI.

The chain is built from TRBV3-1 (or the pseudogene TRBV3-2) and TRBJ1-2; D is possibly TRBD1 (5 bases). Germline V CDR1 and CDR2: LGHDT, YNNKEL (reference sequence). There are 15 residues in the CDR3. The ends were cut back, 1 base at V and 4 bases at J, with 13 bases in the middle. CDR3 nucleotides: TGTGCCAGCAGCCAAGGGGCCGCGCAGGGCTATGGCTACACCTTC. It is translated as CASSQGAAQGYGYTF.

This chain links TRBV6-5 with TRBJ1-6; D possibly corresponds to TRBD1 (6 bases). From germline, CDR1 is MNHEY and CDR2 SVGAGI. This CDR3 spans 12 amino acids. V was clipped by 5 bases and J by 11 bases, with 10 bases between them. The CDR3 sequence: CASSPRGTPLHF. The DNA for the CDR3 is TGTGCCAGCAGTCCCAGGGGAACACCCCTCCACTTT.

V usage is TRBV13 and J usage is TRBJ2-7; 8 bases fit TRBD1. Germline V gene lookup returns CDR1 PRHDT and CDR2 FYEKMQ (reference sequence). Trimming at V came to 5 bases and at J to 0 bases, leaving 6 bases not matched to a gene. The CDR3 has 15 amino acids. The CDR3 sequence: CASSDQQGGSYEQYF. The CDR3 DNA reads TGTGCCAGCAGCGACCAACAGGGGGGCTCCTACGAGCAGTACTTC.

The rearrangement joins TRBV10-2 to TRBJ1-1, with 10 bases aligning to TRBD1. The CDR3 length is 15 residues. Germline CDR1 and CDR2: WSHSY and SAAADI. Trimming took 6 bases from V and 0 from J; bases not matched to a gene: 4. The CDR3 loop is CASRRTGGLNTEAFF. Here the CDR3 DNA reads TGCGCCAGCAGGCGGACAGGGGGATTGAACACTGAAGCTTTCTTT.

The rearrangement links TRBV12-5 to TRBJ1-4; 10 bases are a match to TRBD1. CDR1 LGHNT and CDR2 FRNRAP come from the germline V gene. The V and J ends lost 7 bases and 8 bases, in that order; junction bases with no gene match: 7. The CDR3 contains 14 residues. In DNA form, the CDR3 reads TGTGCTAGTGCCGGCGGGACAGGGGACGAAAAACTGTTTTTT. It yields the protein CASAGGTGDEKLFF. Filled out from reference TRBV12-5 and TRBJ1-4, the complete variable domain reads DARVTQTPRHKVTEMGQEVTMRCQPILGHNTVFWYRQTMMQGLELLAYFRNRAPLDDSGMPKDRFSAEMPDATLATLKIQPSEPRDSAVYFCASAGGTGDEKLFFGSGTQLSVL.

This chain connects TRBV4-3 to TRBJ1-1; TRBD1 might be the D (6 bases). Trimming took off 1 base at V and 6 bases at J, with 12 bases between the two ends. This CDR3 has 14 amino acids. Germline-derived CDR1 and CDR2 are LGHNA and YSLEER. This chain's CDR3 is CASSQVQGTAEAFF. The CDR3, as DNA: TGCGCCAGCAGCCAAGTGCAGGGGACGGCTGAAGCTTTCTTT.

The rearrangement joins TRBV27 to TRBJ1-4; the match to TRBD1 covers 8 bases. This CDR3 has 15 amino acids. V dropped 5 bases and J dropped 10; count of bases not matched to a gene: 12. Germline V CDR1 and CDR2: MNHEY, SMNVEV (reference sequence). CDR3 amino acids: CASSPRTGRDGKLFF. The CDR3 DNA reads as TGTGCCAGCAGTCCCCGGACAGGGCGCGATGGAAAACTGTTTTTT. Complete variable domain (other parts from reference TRBV27 and TRBJ1-4): EAQVTQNPRYLITVTGKKLTVTCSQNMNHEYMSWYRQDPGLGLRQIYYSMNVEVTDKGDVPEGYKVSRKEKRNFPLILESPSPNQTSLYFCASSPRTGRDGKLFFGSGTQLSVL.

This chain joins TRBV4-1 and TRBJ1-2; D not certain. Germline values: CDR1 MGHRA, CDR2 YSYEKL. The CDR3 sequence is 16 residues long. Trimming pared 0 bases from V and 8 bases from J, leaving 19 bases between. In DNA form, the CDR3 reads TGCGCCAGCAGCCAAGACTTGGTCTCAACTGCGTACGGCTACACCTTC. Translating it yields CASSQDLVSTAYGYTF.

V is TRBV6-6 and J is TRBJ1-1; 10 bases are shared with TRBD1. The CDR3 is 14 amino acids. Germline CDR1 and CDR2: MNHNY and SVGAGI (reference sequence). J lost 1 base, V lost 11 bases, and 7 bases had no gene match. CDR3 DNA: TGTGCCGGCCGACAGGGGGCGAGGAACACTGAAGCTTTCTTT. It translates to CAGRQGARNTEAFF.

V is TRBV19 and J is TRBJ2-7, with D perhaps TRBD2 (5 bases). Trimming took 9 bases from V and 1 from J, leaving 19 bases between them. The V gene's germline CDR1 is LNHDA and CDR2 SQIVND (reference sequence). The CDR3 totals 15 residues. The CDR3 region has the DNA TGTGCCAGCGGACTCTCTACAGCGCCGTCCTACGAGCAGTACTTC. It translates to CASGLSTAPSYEQYF.

V and J are TRBV18 and TRBJ2-2; TRBD1 might be the D (5 bases). CDR3 length equals 15 residues. Germline-derived CDR1 and CDR2 are KGHSH and LQKENI. V was shortened by 5 bases and J by 7 bases, with 17 bases between the two germline ends. The CDR3 spells CASSSMDMPDGELFF. For the CDR3, the DNA is TGTGCCAGCTCATCCATGGACATGCCTGACGGGGAGCTGTTTTTT.

This clone was counted once. The chain joins TRBV5-1 to TRBJ1-1, with D perhaps matching TRBD1 (6 bases). Per germline, CDR1 SGHRS and CDR2 YFSETQ. V was cut by 3 bases and J by 0 bases, with 12 bases left in between. The CDR3 loop spans 15 amino acids. CDR3 sequence: CASSYGSGVNTEAFF. CDR3 in DNA: TGCGCCAGCAGCTATGGTTCAGGGGTGAACACTGAAGCTTTCTTT.

The J gene is TRBJ2-1, the V gene TRBV2; TRBD2 is a possible D gene (5 bases). Deletions cut 5 bases from V and 5 bases from J, with 13 bases between. The CDR3 extends over 14 amino acids. CDR1 is SNHLY and CDR2 is FYNNEI in the germline V gene. The CDR3: CASSLSGPNNEQFF. CDR3 DNA sequence: TGTGCCAGCAGTCTGAGCGGCCCAAACAATGAGCAGTTCTTC.